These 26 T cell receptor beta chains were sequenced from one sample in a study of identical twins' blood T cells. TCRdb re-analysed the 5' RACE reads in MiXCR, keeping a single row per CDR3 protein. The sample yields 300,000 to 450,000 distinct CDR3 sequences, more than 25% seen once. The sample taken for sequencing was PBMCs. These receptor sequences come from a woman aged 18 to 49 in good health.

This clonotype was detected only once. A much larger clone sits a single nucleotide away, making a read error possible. In DNA form, the CDR3 reads TGCAGCGTTGAACGAGCCCCAGGTACCACTGAAGCTTTCTTT. Translating gives CSVERAPGTTEAFF. This sequence joins TRBV29-1 and TRBJ1-1, with unresolved D. Trimming took off 2 bases at V and 4 bases at J, with 14 bases between the two ends. Looked up from germline, CDR1 is SQVTM and CDR2 is ANQGSEA. The CDR3 has 14 residues. Full variable domain (rest looked up from reference TRBV29-1 and TRBJ1-1): SAVISQKPSRDICQRGTSLTIQCQVDSQVTMMFWYRQQPGQSLTLIATANQGSEATYESGFVIDKFPISRPNLTFSTLTVSNMSPEDSSIYLCSVERAPGTTEAFFGQGTRLTVV.

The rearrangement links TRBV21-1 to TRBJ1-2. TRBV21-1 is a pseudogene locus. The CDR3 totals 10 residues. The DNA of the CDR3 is TGTGCCAGAGATGAAGGAGGCTACACCTTC. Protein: CARDEGGYTF.

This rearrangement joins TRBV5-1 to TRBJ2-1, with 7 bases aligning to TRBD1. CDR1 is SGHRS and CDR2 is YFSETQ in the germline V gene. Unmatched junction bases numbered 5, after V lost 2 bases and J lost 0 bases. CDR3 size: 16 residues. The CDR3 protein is CASSFGQAVSYNEQFF. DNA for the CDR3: TGCGCCAGCAGCTTCGGACAGGCCGTCTCCTACAATGAGCAGTTCTTC.

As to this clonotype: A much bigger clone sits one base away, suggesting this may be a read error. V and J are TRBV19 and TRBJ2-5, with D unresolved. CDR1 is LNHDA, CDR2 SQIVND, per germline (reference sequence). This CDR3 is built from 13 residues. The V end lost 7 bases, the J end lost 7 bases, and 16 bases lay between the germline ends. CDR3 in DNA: TGTGCCAGTAAAATGTCAGAAACTGGGACCCAGTACTTC. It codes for CASKMSETGTQYF.

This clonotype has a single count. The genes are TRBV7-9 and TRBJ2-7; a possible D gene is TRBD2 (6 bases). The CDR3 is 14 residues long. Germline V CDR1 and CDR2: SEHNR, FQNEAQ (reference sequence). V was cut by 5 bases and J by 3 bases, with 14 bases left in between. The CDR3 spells CASSRVPGDYEQYF. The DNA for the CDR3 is TGTGCCAGCAGCCGTGTCCCGGGGGACTACGAGCAGTACTTC. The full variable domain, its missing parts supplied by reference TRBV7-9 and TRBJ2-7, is DTGVSQNPRHKITKRGQNVTFRCDPISEHNRLYWYRQTLGQGPEFLTYFQNEAQLEKSRLLSDRFSAERPKGSFSTLEIQRTEQGDSAMYLCASSRVPGDYEQYFGPGTRLTVT.

This CDR3 is CASSLTPGPGTGELFF. The CDR3 bases are TGTGCCAGCAGCCTTACTCCAGGCCCTGGGACCGGGGAGCTGTTTTTT. The rearrangement joins TRBV13 to TRBJ2-2; D unresolved. Germline CDR1 and CDR2: PRHDT and FYEKMQ (reference sequence). With 5 bases removed from V and 5 bases from J, the gap between germline ends came to 18 bases. The CDR3 has 16 amino acids.

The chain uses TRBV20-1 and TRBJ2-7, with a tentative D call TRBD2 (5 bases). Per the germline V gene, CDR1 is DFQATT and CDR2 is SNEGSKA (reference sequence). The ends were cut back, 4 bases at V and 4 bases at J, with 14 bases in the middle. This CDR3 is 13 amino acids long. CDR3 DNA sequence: TGCAGTGCTACCGTGACTAATCCTTACGAGCAGTACTTC. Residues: CSATVTNPYEQYF.

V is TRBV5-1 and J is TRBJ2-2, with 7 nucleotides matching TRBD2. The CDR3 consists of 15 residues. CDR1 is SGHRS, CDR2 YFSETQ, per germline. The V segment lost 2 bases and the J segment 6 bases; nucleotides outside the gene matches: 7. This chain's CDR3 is CASSFLSGEAGELFF. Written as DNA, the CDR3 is TGCGCCAGCAGCTTTCTGAGCGGGGAAGCCGGGGAGCTGTTTTTT. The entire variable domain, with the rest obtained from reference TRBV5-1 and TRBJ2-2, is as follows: KAGVTQTPRYLIKTRGQQVTLSCSPISGHRSVSWYQQTPGQGLQFLFEYFSETQRNKGNFPGRFSGRQFSNSRSEMNVSTLELGDSALYLCASSFLSGEAGELFFGEGSRLTVL.

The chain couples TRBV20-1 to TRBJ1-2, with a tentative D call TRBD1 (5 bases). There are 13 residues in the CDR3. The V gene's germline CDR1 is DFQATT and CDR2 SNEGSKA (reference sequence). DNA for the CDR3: TGCAGCCTGGCCGGGACGGAAGGCTATGGCTACACCTTC. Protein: CSLAGTEGYGYTF.

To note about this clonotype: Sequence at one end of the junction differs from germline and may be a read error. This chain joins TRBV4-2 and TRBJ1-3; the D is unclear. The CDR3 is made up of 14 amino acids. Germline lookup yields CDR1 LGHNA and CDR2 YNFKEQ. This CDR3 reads CAGSQFSSGNTIYF. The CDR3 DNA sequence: TGTGCCGGCAGCCAGTTTAGCTCTGGAAACACCATATATTTT.

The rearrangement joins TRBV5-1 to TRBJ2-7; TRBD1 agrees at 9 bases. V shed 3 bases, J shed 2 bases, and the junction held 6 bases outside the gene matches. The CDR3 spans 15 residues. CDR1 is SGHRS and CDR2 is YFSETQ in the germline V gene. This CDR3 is CASSYWTGEPYEQYF. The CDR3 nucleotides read TGCGCCAGCAGCTACTGGACAGGGGAGCCCTACGAGCAGTACTTC.

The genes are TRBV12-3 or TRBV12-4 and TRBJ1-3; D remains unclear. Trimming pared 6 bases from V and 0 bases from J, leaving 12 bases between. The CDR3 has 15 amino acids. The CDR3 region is CASRGHHTSGNTIYF. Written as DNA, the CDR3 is TGTGCCAGCAGAGGCCATCACACCTCTGGAAACACCATATATTTT.

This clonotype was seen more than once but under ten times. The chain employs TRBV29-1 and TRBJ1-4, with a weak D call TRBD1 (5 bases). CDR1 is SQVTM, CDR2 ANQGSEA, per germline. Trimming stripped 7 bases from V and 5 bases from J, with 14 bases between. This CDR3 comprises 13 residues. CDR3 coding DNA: TGCAGCGCTTCCGGGGCCCAAAATGAAAAACTGTTTTTT. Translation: CSASGAQNEKLFF. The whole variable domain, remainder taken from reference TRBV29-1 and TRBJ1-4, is SAVISQKPSRDICQRGTSLTIQCQVDSQVTMMFWYRQQPGQSLTLIATANQGSEATYESGFVIDKFPISRPNLTFSTLTVSNMSPEDSSIYLCSASGAQNEKLFFGSGTQLSVL.

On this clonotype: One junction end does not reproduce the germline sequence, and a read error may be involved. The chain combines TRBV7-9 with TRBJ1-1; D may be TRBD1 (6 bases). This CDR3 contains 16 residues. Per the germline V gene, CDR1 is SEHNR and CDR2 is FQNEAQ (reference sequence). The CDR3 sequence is CAISSPLKGVNTEAFF. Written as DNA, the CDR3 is TGTGCCATCAGCTCCCCTTTGAAGGGGGTGAACACTGAAGCTTTCTTT.

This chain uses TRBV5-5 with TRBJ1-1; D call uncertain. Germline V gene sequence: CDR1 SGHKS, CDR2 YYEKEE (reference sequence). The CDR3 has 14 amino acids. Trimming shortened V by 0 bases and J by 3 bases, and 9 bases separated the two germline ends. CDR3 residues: CASSLAWADTEAFF. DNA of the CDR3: TGTGCCAGCAGCTTGGCGTGGGCGGACACTGAAGCTTTCTTT. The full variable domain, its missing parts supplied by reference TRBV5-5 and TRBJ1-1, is DAGVTQSPTHLIKTRGQQVTLRCSPISGHKSVSWYQQVLGQGPQFIFQYYEKEERGRGNFPDRFSARQFPNYSSELNVNALLLGDSALYLCASSLAWADTEAFFGQGTRLTVV.

The CDR3 here is CASSNLETDSGDNYGYTF. DNA for the CDR3: TGTGCCAGCAGTAACCTCGAAACTGACAGTGGAGATAACTATGGCTACACCTTC. The chain has TRBV25-1 and TRBJ1-2; a possible D gene is TRBD1 (5 bases). The CDR3 contains 18 residues. Germline-derived CDR1 and CDR2 are MGHDK and SYGVNS. The ends were cut back, 5 bases at V and 1 base at J, with 23 bases in the middle.

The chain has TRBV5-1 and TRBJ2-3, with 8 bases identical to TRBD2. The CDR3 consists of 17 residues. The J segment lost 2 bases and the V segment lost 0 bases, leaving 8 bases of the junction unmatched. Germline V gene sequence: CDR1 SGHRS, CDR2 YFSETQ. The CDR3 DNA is TGCGCCAGCAGCTTGGGGTACGGACTAGCTCTCACAGATACGCAGTATTTT. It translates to CASSLGYGLALTDTQYF. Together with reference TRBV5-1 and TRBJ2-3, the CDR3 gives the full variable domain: KAGVTQTPRYLIKTRGQQVTLSCSPISGHRSVSWYQQTPGQGLQFLFEYFSETQRNKGNFPGRFSGRQFSNSRSEMNVSTLELGDSALYLCASSLGYGLALTDTQYFGPGTRLTVL.

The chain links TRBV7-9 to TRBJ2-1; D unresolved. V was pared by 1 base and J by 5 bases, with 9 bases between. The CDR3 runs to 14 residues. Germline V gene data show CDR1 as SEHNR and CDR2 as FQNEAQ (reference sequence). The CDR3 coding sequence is TGTGCCAGCAGCTTAGGGTCACGGGACAATGAGCAGTTCTTC. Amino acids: CASSLGSRDNEQFF.

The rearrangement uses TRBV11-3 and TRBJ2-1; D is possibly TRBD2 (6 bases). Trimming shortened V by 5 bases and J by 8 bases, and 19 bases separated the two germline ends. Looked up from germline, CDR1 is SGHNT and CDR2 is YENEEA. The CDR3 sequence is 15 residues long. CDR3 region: CASSASETARYEQFF. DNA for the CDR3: TGTGCCAGCAGCGCTAGCGAAACCGCACGCTATGAGCAGTTCTTC.

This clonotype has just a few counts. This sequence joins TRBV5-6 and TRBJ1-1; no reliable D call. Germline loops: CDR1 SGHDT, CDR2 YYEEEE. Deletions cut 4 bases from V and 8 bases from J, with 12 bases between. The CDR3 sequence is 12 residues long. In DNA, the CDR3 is TGTGCCAGCAGCCGCTCCACCCTAGAAGCTTTCTTT. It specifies CASSRSTLEAFF.

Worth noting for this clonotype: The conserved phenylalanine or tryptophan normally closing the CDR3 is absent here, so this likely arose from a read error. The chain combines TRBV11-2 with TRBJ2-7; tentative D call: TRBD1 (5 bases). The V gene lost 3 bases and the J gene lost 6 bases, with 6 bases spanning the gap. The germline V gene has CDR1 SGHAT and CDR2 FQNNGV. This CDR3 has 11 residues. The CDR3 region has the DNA TGTGCCAGCAGCTTTAGGGGCGAGCAGTACCTC. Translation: CASSFRGEQYL.

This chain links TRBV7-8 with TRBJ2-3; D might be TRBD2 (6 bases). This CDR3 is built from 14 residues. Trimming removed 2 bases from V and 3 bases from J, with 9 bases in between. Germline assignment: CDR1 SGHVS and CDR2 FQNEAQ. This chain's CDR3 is CASSLIRGTDTQYF. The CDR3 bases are TGTGCCAGCAGCTTAATACGGGGGACAGATACGCAGTATTTT.

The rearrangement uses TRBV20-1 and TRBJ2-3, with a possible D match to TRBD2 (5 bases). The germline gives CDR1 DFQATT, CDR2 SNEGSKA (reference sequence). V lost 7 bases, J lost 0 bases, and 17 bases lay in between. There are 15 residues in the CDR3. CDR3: CSGGDYRTSTDTQYF. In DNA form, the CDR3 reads TGCAGTGGGGGAGACTACCGGACTAGCACAGATACGCAGTATTTT.

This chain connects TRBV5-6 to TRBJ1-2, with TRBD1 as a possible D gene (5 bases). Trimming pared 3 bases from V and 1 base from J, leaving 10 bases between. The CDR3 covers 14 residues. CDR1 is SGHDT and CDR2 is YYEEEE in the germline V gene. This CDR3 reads CASSWNRINYGYTF. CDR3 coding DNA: TGTGCCAGCAGCTGGAACAGGATTAACTATGGCTACACCTTC.

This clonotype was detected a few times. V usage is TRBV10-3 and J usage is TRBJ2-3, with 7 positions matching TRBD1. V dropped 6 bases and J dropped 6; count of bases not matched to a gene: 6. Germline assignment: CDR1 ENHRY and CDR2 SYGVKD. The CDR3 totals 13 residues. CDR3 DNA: TGTGCCATCAGCCCCCAGGGACAGGATACGCAGTATTTT. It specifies CAISPQGQDTQYF.

The CDR3 reads CASSDSQGQGAVTEAFF. CDR3 sequence (DNA): TGTGCCAGCAGTGATTCTCAGGGACAGGGAGCCGTCACTGAAGCTTTCTTT. The V gene is TRBV25-1, the J gene TRBJ1-1; 9 bases are a match to TRBD1. The J segment lost 4 bases and the V segment lost 3 bases, leaving 12 bases of the junction unmatched. The germline V gene has CDR1 MGHDK and CDR2 SYGVNS. This CDR3 is built from 17 residues.